One sample yielded the 6 T cell receptor beta chains listed below, sequenced in a study of shared clonotypes between healthy human individuals. Method: immunoSEQ multiplex PCR; TCRdb's copy keeps in-frame clones and lacks some. The table shows a few hundred thousand clones, with roughly four fifths occurring only once. Material for sequencing was PBMCs. These receptors originate from a woman aged 40 to 55 in good health. Some clones in this sample may be carry-over from other donors' samples.

This clone was counted between two and nine times. The V and J genes are TRBV27 and TRBJ2-5; the D is unclear. The end of the DNA fits TRBJ2-7 better, so the J call may be wrong. Germline CDR1 MNHEY, CDR2 SMNVEV (reference sequence). This CDR3 has 15 residues. CDR3 region: CASSSVGSAYYEQYF. CDR3 nucleotide sequence: TGTGCCAGCAGTTCGGTGGGGTCGGCGTACTACGAGCAGTACTTC.

The gene calls are TRBV28 and TRBJ1-2; D is ambiguous. V was pared by 7 bases and J by 8 bases, with 17 bases between. Germline V CDR1 and CDR2: MDHEN, SYDVKM. The CDR3 is 13 residues long. The CDR3 spells CASTNPGGFGYTF. In nucleotides, the CDR3 is TGTGCCAGCACTAACCCAGGCGGGTTCGGCTACACCTTC.

J is TRBJ2-7 and V is TRBV18, with 8 bases identical to TRBD1. J gave up 6 bases and V 8 bases, and 15 bases lay outside the gene matches. CDR1 and CDR2 from the germline V gene are KGHSH and LQKENI. The CDR3 covers 15 residues. The CDR3 DNA is TGTGCCAGCCAAGCCACCGGGACAGGCAGGGGCGAGCAGTACTTC. The encoded protein is CASQATGTGRGEQYF.

This clone was observed a few times. V is TRBV5-8 and J is TRBJ1-1, with a weak D call TRBD1 (6 bases). The germline V gene has CDR1 SGHTS and CDR2 YDEGEE. Trimming took 4 bases from V and 4 from J, leaving 17 bases between them. The CDR3 runs 15 residues. This CDR3 is CASSRRGGSATEAFF. The CDR3 coding sequence is TGTGCCAGCAGCCGCAGGGGAGGTTCGGCCACTGAAGCTTTCTTT.

The CDR3 spells CASSPLVSGDPYNEQFF. The CDR3 DNA sequence: TGTGCCAGCTCACCACTAGTCAGCGGAGACCCCTACAATGAGCAGTTCTTC. V is TRBV18 and J is TRBJ2-1, with D perhaps TRBD2 (5 bases). This CDR3 comprises 17 residues. Germline assignment: CDR1 KGHSH and CDR2 LQKENI. V shed 1 base and J shed 2 bases, with 15 bases lying between them.

J is TRBJ2-7 and V is TRBV27, with 9 bases matching TRBD1. The germline V gene has CDR1 MNHEY and CDR2 SMNVEV (reference sequence). CDR3 length: 15 amino acids. With 5 bases clipped from V and 4 bases from J, the junction kept 9 bases outside the gene matches. The CDR3 reads CASSPWTGASYEQYF. As DNA, the CDR3 is TGTGCCAGCAGTCCATGGACAGGGGCTTCGTACGAGCAGTACTTC.